The 30 T cell receptor beta chains listed next were all sequenced from one sample in a study of cytotoxic CD8 clonotypes in ibrutinib-treated CLL. TCRdb's table, derived via immunoSEQ multiplex PCR, lists solely in-frame clones and lacks some. The sample has about 45,000 clones; 65% to 70% are singletons. The input for sequencing was PBMCs, taken after 24 months of ibrutinib treatment. These receptors were taken from a human donor with chronic lymphocytic leukemia.

This chain uses TRBV2 with TRBJ2-5; D may be TRBD2 (5 bases). Germline V lookup: CDR1 SNHLY, CDR2 FYNNEI. Deletions cut 4 bases from V and 5 bases from J, with 17 bases between. This CDR3 region has 15 residues. CDR3: CASSGQGLSGETQYF. The CDR3 DNA is TGTGCCAGCAGTGGCCAAGGACTGTCGGGGGAGACCCAGTACTTC.

The chain recombines TRBV2 with TRBJ2-6; tentatively, D is TRBD2 (5 bases). Trimming pared 6 bases from V and 0 bases from J, leaving 24 bases between. The CDR3 spans 20 residues. Germline V lookup: CDR1 SNHLY, CDR2 FYNNEI. CDR3 DNA sequence: TGTGCCAGCAGAGGACCCCGTGGTAGCGTTGATATCTCTGGGGCCAACGTCCTGACTTTC. Its protein is CASRGPRGSVDISGANVLTF.

V usage is TRBV10-3 and J usage is TRBJ1-1, with D unresolved. The germline V gene encodes CDR1 ENHRY and CDR2 SYGVKD. Trimming pared 10 bases from V and 0 bases from J, leaving 12 bases between. This CDR3 spans 13 amino acids. CDR3 DNA: TGTGCCACCAGAGCAATCATGAACACTGAAGCTTTCTTT. Encoded protein: CATRAIMNTEAFF.

This clone was detected many times. The V gene is TRBV7-2, the J gene TRBJ2-2; D not certain. CDR1 is SGHTA, CDR2 FQGNSA, per germline. This CDR3 comprises 15 residues. Trimming took off 1 base at V and 7 bases at J, with 13 bases between the two ends. The DNA of the CDR3 is TGTGCCAGCAGCTTAGACGGCCCGGGTTTCGGGGAGCTGTTTTTT. Amino acids: CASSLDGPGFGELFF.

The V and J genes are TRBV28 and TRBJ2-7, with 10 bases that match TRBD2. V lost 8 bases, J lost 6 bases, and 7 bases stayed unmatched. The CDR3 totals 13 residues. Germline V gene data show CDR1 as MDHEN and CDR2 as SYDVKM. In DNA, the CDR3 is TGTGCCAGCCGCCTAGCGGGAGTAGGCGAGCAGTACTTC. This codes for CASRLAGVGEQYF. The full variable domain, rest sourced from reference TRBV28 and TRBJ2-7, is DVKVTQSSRYLVKRTGEKVFLECVQDMDHENMFWYRQDPGLGLRLIYFSYDVKMKEKGDIPEGYSVSREKKERFSLILESASTNQTSMYLCASRLAGVGEQYFGPGTRLTVT.

The chain links TRBV2 to TRBJ2-7; unclear D gene. The CDR3 runs 15 residues. V lost 3 bases and J 2 bases, leaving 14 bases between the germline ends. CDR1 and CDR2 (germline): SNHLY, FYNNEI. This CDR3 is CASSERSVVTYEQYF. The CDR3 nucleotides are TGTGCCAGCAGTGAGCGTTCCGTTGTCACCTACGAGCAGTACTTC.

This chain links TRBV18 with TRBJ2-5; D tentatively reads TRBD1 or TRBD2 (5 bases each). The CDR3 loop spans 13 amino acids. The V end was cut by 2 bases, the J end by 9 bases, with 13 bases between. CDR1 is KGHSH, CDR2 LQKENI, per germline. The CDR3 sequence is CASSPGGLVAQYF. The CDR3 DNA follows: TGTGCCAGCTCACCAGGGGGTCTGGTGGCCCAGTACTTC.

This clone was observed at least ten times. The chain combines TRBV5-6 with TRBJ1-1; D gene uncertain. CDR1 SGHDT and CDR2 YYEEEE come from the germline V gene. V dropped 1 base and J dropped 2 bases, with 3 bases sitting between them. This CDR3 is built from 12 residues. The CDR3 sequence is CASSLLNTEAFF. The CDR3 DNA reads TGTGCCAGCAGCTTGTTAAACACTGAAGCTTTCTTT.

The chain carries TRBV30 and TRBJ1-1; no firm D call. Per the germline V gene, CDR1 is GTSNPN and CDR2 is SVGIG (reference sequence). The ends were cut back, 1 base at V and 1 base at J, with 10 bases in the middle. The CDR3 contains 14 residues. In DNA form, the CDR3 reads TGTGCCTGGAGTGCACTCAGTGAGAACACTGAAGCTTTCTTT. Its protein product is CAWSALSENTEAFF.

The chain is built from TRBV5-5 and TRBJ1-2, with D possibly matching TRBD1 (6 bases). Trimming left V 2 bases short and J 3 bases short, with 14 bases between. Germline loops: CDR1 SGHKS, CDR2 YYEKEE (reference sequence). The CDR3 covers 15 residues. The CDR3, as DNA: TGTGCCAGCAGCTTACGACAGGACGGACACTATGGCTACACCTTC. Its protein product is CASSLRQDGHYGYTF. Supplemented by reference TRBV5-5 and TRBJ1-2, the full variable domain reads DAGVTQSPTHLIKTRGQQVTLRCSPISGHKSVSWYQQVLGQGPQFIFQYYEKEERGRGNFPDRFSARQFPNYSSELNVNALLLGDSALYLCASSLRQDGHYGYTFGSGTRLTVV.

The chain combines TRBV6-5 with TRBJ1-3, with a weak D call TRBD1 (6 bases). V was trimmed by 6 bases and J by 8 bases, leaving 17 bases between them. CDR3 length: 14 residues. Germline V gene lookup returns CDR1 MNHEY and CDR2 SVGAGI. The CDR3 protein is CASSIGGPWDTIYF. CDR3 DNA: TGTGCCAGCAGCATCGGGGGGCCTTGGGACACCATATATTTT.

V is TRBV9 and J is TRBJ2-4; D may be TRBD1 or TRBD2 (5 bases each). With 4 bases removed from V and 1 base from J, the gap between germline ends came to 15 bases. This CDR3 contains 16 residues. The germline V gene encodes CDR1 SGDLS and CDR2 YYNGEE. Here the CDR3 reads CASSPRELIAKNIQYF. In DNA, the CDR3 is TGTGCCAGCAGCCCCAGGGAGCTGATCGCCAAAAACATTCAGTACTTC. The complete variable domain, with remaining parts taken from reference TRBV9 and TRBJ2-4, reads DSGVTQTPKHLITATGQRVTLRCSPRSGDLSVYWYQQSLDQGLQFLIQYYNGEERAKGNILERFSAQQFPDLHSELNLSSLELGDSALYFCASSPRELIAKNIQYFGAGTRLSVL.

This chain connects TRBV6-6 to TRBJ2-5; 8 nucleotides align to TRBD1. V was clipped by 5 bases and J by 5 bases; unmatched bases: 4. From germline, CDR1 is MNHNY and CDR2 SVGAGI (reference sequence). This CDR3 has 13 residues. In DNA, the CDR3 is TGTGCCAGCAGTACAGGGGGGCCGGAGACCCAGTACTTC. The encoded protein is CASSTGGPETQYF.

The V gene is TRBV29-1, the J gene TRBJ2-7; D is possibly TRBD2 (7 bases). The CDR3 has 14 amino acids. With 6 bases removed from V and 6 bases from J, the gap between germline ends came to 21 bases. Germline lookup yields CDR1 SQVTM and CDR2 ANQGSEA. In DNA form, the CDR3 reads TGCAGCGTGGAAAAGGGGGGGCGCCAGGCCGAGCAGTACTTC. Its translation: CSVEKGGRQAEQYF.

The rearrangement joins TRBV27 to TRBJ2-7; maybe TRBD1 (5 bases). Germline V CDR1 and CDR2: MNHEY, SMNVEV (reference sequence). The CDR3 length is 15 residues. V lost 4 bases to trimming and J lost 2 bases, with 15 bases between them. The CDR3 sequence is CASSSPRQPPYEQYF. CDR3 sequence (DNA): TGTGCCAGCAGTTCACCTCGACAGCCCCCCTACGAGCAGTACTTC.

Relative to its sample, this clone is medium-sized. The J gene is TRBJ2-1, the V gene TRBV27; 10 positions agree with TRBD1. V gave up 6 bases and J gave up 2 bases; unmatched junction bases: 13. The germline CDR1 and CDR2 sequences are MNHEY and SMNVEV (reference sequence). This CDR3 has 18 amino acids. The CDR3 DNA is TGTGCCAGCAGCCAACTCGGGACAGGGGAGGGGCCCTACAATGAGCAGTTCTTC. It is translated as CASSQLGTGEGPYNEQFF.

This chain links TRBV5-1 with TRBJ1-3, with no clear D. This CDR3 contains 12 residues. V was pared by 0 bases and J by 2 bases, with 0 bases between. Per the germline V gene, CDR1 is SGHRS and CDR2 is YFSETQ. Here the CDR3 DNA reads TGCGCCAGCAGCTTGGCTGGAAACACCATATATTTT. Its translation: CASSLAGNTIYF. The full variable domain, rest sourced from reference TRBV5-1 and TRBJ1-3, is KAGVTQTPRYLIKTRGQQVTLSCSPISGHRSVSWYQQTPGQGLQFLFEYFSETQRNKGNFPGRFSGRQFSNSRSEMNVSTLELGDSALYLCASSLAGNTIYFGEGSWLTVV.

DNA for the CDR3: TGCAGCGTTGAAGACGGATTCTATGGCTACACCTTC. It yields the protein CSVEDGFYGYTF. The chain joins TRBV29-1 to TRBJ1-2; D gene ambiguous. Per the germline V gene, CDR1 is SQVTM and CDR2 is ANQGSEA. The CDR3 covers 12 residues. The V and J ends lost 0 bases and 4 bases respectively, with 6 bases between them.

This clone has a handful of counts. V is TRBV11-2 and J is TRBJ1-1; TRBD1 agrees at 9 bases. This CDR3 comprises 17 residues. The germline gives CDR1 SGHAT, CDR2 FQNNGV. J lost 8 bases, V lost 1 base, and 14 bases had no gene match. This chain's CDR3 is CASSLGAYRGRALEAFF. CDR3 bases: TGTGCCAGCAGCTTAGGTGCGTACAGGGGGCGCGCCCTCGAAGCTTTCTTT.

V usage is TRBV5-1 and J usage is TRBJ1-1; D is possibly TRBD1 (6 bases). CDR1 is SGHRS and CDR2 is YFSETQ in the germline V gene. The CDR3 extends over 13 amino acids. V was trimmed by 5 bases and J by 5 bases, leaving 13 bases between them. CDR3 loop: CASRGQGRTEAFF. Written as DNA, the CDR3 is TGCGCCAGCAGAGGCCAGGGGCGAACTGAAGCTTTCTTT.

This clone was seen just once. The chain has TRBV2 and TRBJ2-7; D call uncertain. This CDR3 comprises 12 residues. Germline CDR1 reads SNHLY; CDR2 reads FYNNEI. V gave up 4 bases and J gave up 7 bases, with 11 bases separating them. Here the CDR3 DNA reads TGTGCCAGCAGTGGCCGTGGAGTGGAGCAGTACTTC. It yields the protein CASSGRGVEQYF. Full variable domain (missing parts from reference TRBV2 and TRBJ2-7): EPEVTQTPSHQVTQMGQEVILRCVPISNHLYFYWYRQILGQKVEFLVSFYNNEISEKSEIFDDQFSVERPDGSNFTLKIRSTKLEDSAMYFCASSGRGVEQYFGPGTRLTVT.

The chain joins TRBV5-1 to TRBJ2-3; maybe TRBD2 (5 bases). This CDR3 contains 13 residues. V gave up 5 bases and J gave up 2 bases, with 9 bases separating them. The V gene's germline CDR1 is SGHRS and CDR2 YFSETQ. CDR3 DNA sequence: TGCGCCAGCAGGGCTAGCACCACAGATACGCAGTATTTT. Translating it yields CASRASTTDTQYF.

This clone has a count of ten or more. V and J are TRBV18 and TRBJ1-2; D is ambiguous. V was cut by 6 bases and J by 3 bases, with 14 bases left in between. This CDR3 has 14 residues. Germline CDR1 KGHSH, CDR2 LQKENI. Here the CDR3 DNA reads TGTGCCAGCTCCACGGATTTATCCCACTATGGCTACACCTTC. It is translated as CASSTDLSHYGYTF.

This clone was counted a few times. The rearrangement links TRBV18 to TRBJ2-7; D gene uncertain. Trimming left V 2 bases short and J 6 bases short, with 8 bases between. This CDR3 contains 12 residues. The germline V gene encodes CDR1 KGHSH and CDR2 LQKENI. CDR3 nucleotide sequence: TGTGCCAGCTCACCAGATCCTTCCGAGCAGTACTTC. Protein: CASSPDPSEQYF.

This chain connects TRBV2 to TRBJ2-5, with 9 nucleotides matching TRBD2. The CDR3 is 15 residues long. Trimming at V came to 1 base and at J to 4 bases, leaving 4 bases not matched to a gene. In germline, CDR1 is SNHLY, CDR2 FYNNEI. The CDR3 DNA reads TGTGCCAGCAGTGAAGGGCGGGGGGGCCGAGAGACCCAGTACTTC. The encoded protein is CASSEGRGGRETQYF.

This rearrangement joins TRBV10-3 to TRBJ1-1; 8 bases agree with TRBD1. CDR1 ENHRY and CDR2 SYGVKD come from the germline V gene. This CDR3 comprises 15 residues. The ends lost 6 bases at V and 0 bases at J; junction bases unmatched: 6. CDR3: CAIRGGQDLNTEAFF. CDR3 nucleotides: TGTGCCATCAGGGGGGGACAGGACTTGAACACTGAAGCTTTCTTT.

The rearrangement joins TRBV7-2 to TRBJ2-4; 8 positions match TRBD2. Germline CDR1 is SGHTA and CDR2 is FQGNSA. Unmatched junction bases numbered 9, after V lost 6 bases and J lost 2 bases. The CDR3 covers 16 residues. CDR3 sequence (DNA): TGTGCCAGCAGTTCGGGTAGCGGGGCCTCCAAAAACATTCAGTACTTC. It translates to CASSSGSGASKNIQYF.

Details on this clone: A junction boundary mismatches the germline segment, possibly from a read error. The CDR3 DNA reads as TGTGCCAGCAGTGAACTACGGGGTAGTACTAATTTT. Translating it yields CASSELRGSTNF. The V and J genes are TRBV2 and TRBJ1-1; D remains ambiguous. In germline, CDR1 is SNHLY, CDR2 FYNNEI. This CDR3 is built from 12 residues.

The J gene is TRBJ2-7, the V gene TRBV29-1; possible D gene TRBD1, 6 bases. This CDR3 comprises 12 residues. Germline lookup yields CDR1 SQVTM and CDR2 ANQGSEA. Trimming cost V 6 bases and J 6 bases, with 15 bases left between them. The CDR3 protein is CSVWTPQGEQYF. In DNA form, the CDR3 reads TGCAGCGTATGGACCCCACAGGGCGAGCAGTACTTC.

The chain couples TRBV15 to TRBJ1-5; D is possibly TRBD1 (6 bases). Germline-derived CDR1 and CDR2 are LNHNV and YYDKDF (reference sequence). The CDR3 has 15 residues. V lost 7 bases, J lost 4 bases, and 17 bases lay in between. As DNA, the CDR3 is TGTGCCACCACCATCGACAGGAGCCTAAATCAGCCCCAGCATTTT. Its translation is CATTIDRSLNQPQHF.